This T cell receptor beta chain was documented in a study of cytomegalovirus exposure and HLA in healthy donors. General observations from the study: Researchers reportedly found TCR beta sequences accurately predicted most subjects' HLA-A and HLA-B alleles. No immune exposure information besides CMV serostatus was available. Reportedly, diagnosis of cytomegalovirus status by the classifier showed high specificity and sensitivity.

The CDR3 spans 12 residues. The germline CDR1 and CDR2 sequences are SNHLY and FYNNEI. The V and J ends lost 10 bases and 6 bases respectively, with 16 bases between them. In the PCR, 60 Vbeta and 13 Jbeta primers were used. Data came from immunoSEQ multiplex PCR; TCRdb stores just in-frame clones and leaves some out. There are 200,000 or so clones in the sample; around 86% occur only once, and over 5% lies in the top ten. Concerning this clone: The antigen remains undetermined.

Sequencing used PBMCs. This chain uses TRBV2 with TRBJ2-7, with a tentative D call TRBD2 (5 bases). The receptor was derived from a woman aged 45-60 years in good health and CMV-seropositive. The CDR3 here is CATGGFPSEQYF. CDR3 sequence (DNA): TGTGCCACTGGAGGCTTCCCCAGCGAGCAGTACTTC. Full variable domain (missing parts from reference TRBV2 and TRBJ2-7): EPEVTQTPSHQVTQMGQEVILRCVPISNHLYFYWYRQILGQKVEFLVSFYNNEISEKSEIFDDQFSVERPDGSNFTLKIRSTKLEDSAMYFCATGGFPSEQYFGPGTRLTVT.